This T cell receptor (beta chain) stems from a study of radiotherapy plus CTLA-4 blockade in lung cancer. Profiling relied on immunoSEQ multiplex PCR, and the TCRdb table lists in-frame clones only, not all of them. This sample yields fewer than 150,000 clones, of which 75% to 80% are seen a single time; over 4% belongs to the top ten. The CDR3 loop spans 13 amino acids. Per germline, CDR1 SGHTA and CDR2 FQGNSA. V was clipped by 7 bases and J by 7 bases, with 14 bases between them. The chain combines TRBV7-2 with TRBJ1-5, with TRBD1 as a possible D gene (5 bases). The source is a human donor with non-small cell lung cancer who had a partial response to radiotherapy plus ipilimumab. Sequencing was performed on peripheral blood, taken from a patient treated with radiotherapy plus ipilimumab. CDR3 DNA sequence: TGTGCCAGCAACCGGGGCGCGGGACAGCCCCAGCATTTT. As protein: CASNRGAGQPQHF.